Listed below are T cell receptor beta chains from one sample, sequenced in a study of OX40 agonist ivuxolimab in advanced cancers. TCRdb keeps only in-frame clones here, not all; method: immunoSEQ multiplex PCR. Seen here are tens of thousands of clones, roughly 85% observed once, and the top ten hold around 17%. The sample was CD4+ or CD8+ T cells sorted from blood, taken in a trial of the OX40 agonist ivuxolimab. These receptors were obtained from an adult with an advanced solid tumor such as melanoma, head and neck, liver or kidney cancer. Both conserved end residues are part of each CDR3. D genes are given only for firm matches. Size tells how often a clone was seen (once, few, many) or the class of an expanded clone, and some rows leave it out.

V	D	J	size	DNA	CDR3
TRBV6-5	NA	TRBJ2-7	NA	TGTGCCACCAGGGGAACAGGCAATTACGAGCAGTACTTC	CATRGTGNYEQYF
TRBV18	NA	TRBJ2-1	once	TGTGCCAGCTCACTGATCCAGGACGGCCGGATCAAAGTGGAGCAGTTCTTC	CASSLIQDGRIKVEQFF
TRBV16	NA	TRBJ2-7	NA	TGTGCCAGCAGCCAAATGGGCGGCGAGCAGTACTTC	CASSQMGGEQYF
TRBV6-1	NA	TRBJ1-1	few	TGTGCCAGCAGTGAAGCGCGGGGGGGTATAGGTGAAGCTTTCTTT	CASSEARGGIGEAFF
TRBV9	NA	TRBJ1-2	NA	TGTGCCAGCAGCGACTACAGGGAAGATTATGGCTACACCTTC	CASSDYREDYGYTF
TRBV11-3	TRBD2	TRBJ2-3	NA	TGTGCCAGCAGCTTAACGTTGGCGGGGGAGCCAGATACGCAGTATTTT	CASSLTLAGEPDTQYF
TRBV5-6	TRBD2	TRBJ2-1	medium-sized	TGTGCCAGCAGCTGGGGACTAGCGGGGGCCAATGAGCAGTTCTTC	CASSWGLAGANEQFF
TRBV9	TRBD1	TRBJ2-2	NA	TGTGCCAGCAGCCCTCAGACAGGGTTATCGGCCGGGGAGCTGTTTTTT	CASSPQTGLSAGELFF
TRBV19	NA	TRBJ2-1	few	TGTGCCAGTACCCCGGTACAGGGCACCTACAATGAGCAGTTCTTC	CASTPVQGTYNEQFF
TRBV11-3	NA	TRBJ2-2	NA	TGTGCCAGCAGCGTCGGGGGGCTTGGCGGGGAGCTGTTTTTT	CASSVGGLGGELFF
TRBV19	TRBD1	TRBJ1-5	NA	TGTGCCAGTAGGGGACAGGGTAATCAGCCCCAGCATTTT	CASRGQGNQPQHF
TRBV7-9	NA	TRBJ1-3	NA	TGTGCCAGCAGCCCTTTGGACACCATATATTTT	CASSPLDTIYF
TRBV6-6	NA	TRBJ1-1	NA	TGTGCCATCCTCCCCCACCCAGCTTTCTTT	CAILPHPAFF
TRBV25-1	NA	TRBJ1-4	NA	TGTGCCAGCAGTGATGGGAGGACGGATCTCCTATGGGAAAAACTGTTTTTT	CASSDGRTDLLWEKLFF
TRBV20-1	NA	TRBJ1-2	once	TGCAGTGCTGGGGATGATGGCTACACCTTC	CSAGDDGYTF
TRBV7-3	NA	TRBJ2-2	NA	TGTGCCAGCAGCTTAGGCGGTAGTTGGACCGGGGAGCTGTTTTTT	CASSLGGSWTGELFF
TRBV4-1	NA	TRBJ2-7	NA	TGCGCCAGCAGCCACTACACAGGGAACTACGAGCAGTACTTC	CASSHYTGNYEQYF
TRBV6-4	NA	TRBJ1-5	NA	TGTGCCAGCAGGGCCGGACACGATAGCAATCAGCCCCAGCATTTT	CASRAGHDSNQPQHF
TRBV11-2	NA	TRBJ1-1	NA	TGTGCCAGCCGGGCAGAAGCGAGAGGGATCATGAACACTGAAGCTTTCTTT	CASRAEARGIMNTEAFF
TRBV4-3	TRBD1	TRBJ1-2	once	TGCGCCAGCAGCCAGGGCGGCAGGGGGACCTATGGCTACACCTTC	CASSQGGRGTYGYTF
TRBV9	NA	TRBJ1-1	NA	TGTGCCAGCAGCGTAGAGAAGTCCACTGAAGCTTTCTTT	CASSVEKSTEAFF
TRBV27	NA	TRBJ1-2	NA	TGTGCCAGCAGTTACAGTAATGGCTATGGCTACACCTTC	CASSYSNGYGYTF
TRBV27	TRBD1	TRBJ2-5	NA	TGTGCCAGCAGCCTCGGACAGGACCCTTTAGAGACCCAGTACTTC	CASSLGQDPLETQYF
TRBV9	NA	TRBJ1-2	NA	TGTGCCAGCAGCGTAGGACAGTCACATGGCTACACCTTC	CASSVGQSHGYTF
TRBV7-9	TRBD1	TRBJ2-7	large	TGTGCCAGCAGCTTAGTGTACAGGGGGCTCTACGAGCAGTACTTC	CASSLVYRGLYEQYF
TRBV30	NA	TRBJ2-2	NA	TGTGCCTACTCGGCCCATGGAGACGGGGAGCTGTTTTTT	CAYSAHGDGELFF